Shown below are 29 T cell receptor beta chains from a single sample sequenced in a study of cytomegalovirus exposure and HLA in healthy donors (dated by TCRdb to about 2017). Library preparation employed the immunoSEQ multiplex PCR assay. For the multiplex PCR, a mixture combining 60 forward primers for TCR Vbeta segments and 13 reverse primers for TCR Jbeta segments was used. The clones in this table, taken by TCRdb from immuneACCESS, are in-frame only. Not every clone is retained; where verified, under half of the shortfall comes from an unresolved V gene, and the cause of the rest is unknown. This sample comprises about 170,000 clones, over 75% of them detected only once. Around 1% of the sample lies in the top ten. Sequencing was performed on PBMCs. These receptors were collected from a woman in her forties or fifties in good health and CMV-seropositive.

The CDR3 coding sequence is TGTGCCAGCAGCTTCTATCTAGCCCCCGGGGAGACCCAGTACTTC. Its protein is CASSFYLAPGETQYF. The chain links TRBV7-9 to TRBJ2-5, with D maybe TRBD2 (5 bases). CDR1 and CDR2 (germline): SEHNR, FQNEAQ (reference sequence). V lost 3 bases, J lost 5 bases, and 16 bases lay in between. CDR3 length equals 15 residues.

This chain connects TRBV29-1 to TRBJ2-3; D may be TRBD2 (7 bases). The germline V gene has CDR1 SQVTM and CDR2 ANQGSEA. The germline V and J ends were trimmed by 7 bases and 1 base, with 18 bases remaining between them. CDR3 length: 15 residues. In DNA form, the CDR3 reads TGCAGCGCCCCGAAACAGGGAGGGGGCACAGATACGCAGTATTTT. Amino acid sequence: CSAPKQGGGTDTQYF.

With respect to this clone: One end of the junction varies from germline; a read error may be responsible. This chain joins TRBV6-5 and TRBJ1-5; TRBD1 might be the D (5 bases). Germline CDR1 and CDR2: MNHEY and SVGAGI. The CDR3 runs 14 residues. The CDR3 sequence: CASSSTRALSPLHF. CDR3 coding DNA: TGTGCCAGCAGTAGCACCAGGGCCCTCTCGCCCCTGCATTTT.

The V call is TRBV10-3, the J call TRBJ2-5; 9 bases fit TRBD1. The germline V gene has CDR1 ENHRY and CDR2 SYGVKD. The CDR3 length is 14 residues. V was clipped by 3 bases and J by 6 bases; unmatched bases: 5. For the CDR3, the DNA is TGTGCCATCAGTGACCGGGACAGGGAACAGACCCAGTACTTC. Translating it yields CAISDRDREQTQYF.

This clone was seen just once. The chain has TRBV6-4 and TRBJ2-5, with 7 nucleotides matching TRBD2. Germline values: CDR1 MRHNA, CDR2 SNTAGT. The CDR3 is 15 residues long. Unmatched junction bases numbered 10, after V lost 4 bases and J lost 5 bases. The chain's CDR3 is CASSASGLPGETQYF. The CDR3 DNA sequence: TGTGCCAGCAGTGCTAGCGGACTCCCGGGGGAGACCCAGTACTTC.

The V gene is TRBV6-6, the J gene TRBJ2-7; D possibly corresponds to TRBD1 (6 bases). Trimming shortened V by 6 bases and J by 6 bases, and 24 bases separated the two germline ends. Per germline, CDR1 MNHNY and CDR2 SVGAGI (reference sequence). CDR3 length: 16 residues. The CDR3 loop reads CASRMGRQAVSLEQYF. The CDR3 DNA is TGTGCCAGCAGGATGGGAAGACAGGCCGTATCCCTCGAGCAGTACTTC.

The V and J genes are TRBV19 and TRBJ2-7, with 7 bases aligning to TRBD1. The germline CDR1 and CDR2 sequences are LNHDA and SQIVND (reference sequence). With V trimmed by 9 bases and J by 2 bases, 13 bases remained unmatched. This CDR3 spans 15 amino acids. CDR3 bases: TGTGCCAGCCGACAGTCGGGACAGATGACCTACGAGCAGTACTTC. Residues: CASRQSGQMTYEQYF.

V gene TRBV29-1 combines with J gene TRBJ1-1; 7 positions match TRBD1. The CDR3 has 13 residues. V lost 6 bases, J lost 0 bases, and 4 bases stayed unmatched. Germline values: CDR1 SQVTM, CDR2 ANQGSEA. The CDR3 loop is CSVAGTVNTEAFF. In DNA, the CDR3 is TGCAGCGTCGCCGGGACAGTGAACACTGAAGCTTTCTTT.

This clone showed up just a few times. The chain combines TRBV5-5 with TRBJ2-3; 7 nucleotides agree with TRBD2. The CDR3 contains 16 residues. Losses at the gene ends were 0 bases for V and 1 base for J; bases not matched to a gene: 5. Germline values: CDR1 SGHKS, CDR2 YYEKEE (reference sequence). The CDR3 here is CASSLEGGRGTDTQYF. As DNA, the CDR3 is TGTGCCAGCAGCTTGGAGGGAGGGAGGGGCACAGATACGCAGTATTTT.

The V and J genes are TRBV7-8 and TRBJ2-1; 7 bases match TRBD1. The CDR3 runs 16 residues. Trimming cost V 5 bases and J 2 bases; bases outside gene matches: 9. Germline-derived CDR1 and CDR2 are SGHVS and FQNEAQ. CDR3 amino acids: CASSPQRGQTYNEQFF. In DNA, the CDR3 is TGTGCCAGCAGCCCCCAACGGGGACAGACCTACAATGAGCAGTTCTTC.

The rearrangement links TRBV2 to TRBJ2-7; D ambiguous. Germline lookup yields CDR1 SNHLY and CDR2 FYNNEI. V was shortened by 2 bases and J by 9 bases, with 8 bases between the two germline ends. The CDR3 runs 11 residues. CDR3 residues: CASSERSMQYF. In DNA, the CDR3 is TGTGCCAGCAGTGAACGGTCGATGCAGTACTTC.

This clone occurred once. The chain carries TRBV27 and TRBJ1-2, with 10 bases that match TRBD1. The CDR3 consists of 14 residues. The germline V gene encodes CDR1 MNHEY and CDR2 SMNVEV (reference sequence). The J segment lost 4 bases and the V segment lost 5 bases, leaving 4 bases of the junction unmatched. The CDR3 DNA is TGTGCCAGCAGTATCGGGACAGGGGTCTATGGCTACACCTTC. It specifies CASSIGTGVYGYTF.

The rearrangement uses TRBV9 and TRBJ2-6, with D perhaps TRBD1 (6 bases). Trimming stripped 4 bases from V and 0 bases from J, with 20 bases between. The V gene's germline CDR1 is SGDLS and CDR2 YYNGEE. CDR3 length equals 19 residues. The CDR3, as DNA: TGTGCCAGCAGCAAGGGACACCTCAGTTTCAGCTCTGGGGCCAACGTCCTGACTTTC. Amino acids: CASSKGHLSFSSGANVLTF.

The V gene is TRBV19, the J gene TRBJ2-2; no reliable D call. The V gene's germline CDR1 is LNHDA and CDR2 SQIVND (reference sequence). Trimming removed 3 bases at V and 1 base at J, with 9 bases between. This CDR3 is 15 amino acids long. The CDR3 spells CASSMQYGNTGELFF. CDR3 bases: TGTGCCAGTAGTATGCAGTATGGGAACACCGGGGAGCTGTTTTTT. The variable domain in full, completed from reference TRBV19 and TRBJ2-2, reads DGGITQSPKYLFRKEGQNVTLSCEQNLNHDAMYWYRQDPGQGLRLIYYSQIVNDFQKGDIAEGYSVSREKKESFPLTVTSAQKNPTAFYLCASSMQYGNTGELFFGEGSRLTVL.

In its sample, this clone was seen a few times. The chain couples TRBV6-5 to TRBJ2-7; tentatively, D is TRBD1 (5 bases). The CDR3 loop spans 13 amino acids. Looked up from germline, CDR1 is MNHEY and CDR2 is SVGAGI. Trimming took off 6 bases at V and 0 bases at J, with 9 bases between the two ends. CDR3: CASREGVSYEQYF. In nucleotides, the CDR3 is TGTGCCAGCAGGGAAGGGGTCTCCTACGAGCAGTACTTC.

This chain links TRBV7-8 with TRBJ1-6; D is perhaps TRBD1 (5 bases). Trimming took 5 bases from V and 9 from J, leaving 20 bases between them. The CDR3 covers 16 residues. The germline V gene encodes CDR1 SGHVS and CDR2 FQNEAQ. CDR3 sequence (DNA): TGTGCCAGCAGCGCCCCAGCGGGGGGTAGTGGTTCACCCCTCCACTTT. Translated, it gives CASSAPAGGSGSPLHF.

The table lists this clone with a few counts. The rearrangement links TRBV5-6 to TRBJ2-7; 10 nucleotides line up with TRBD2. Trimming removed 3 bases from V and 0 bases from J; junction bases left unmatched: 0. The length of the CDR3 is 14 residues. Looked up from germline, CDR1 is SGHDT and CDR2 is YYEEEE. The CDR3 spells CASSSSGGSYEQYF. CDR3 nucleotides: TGTGCCAGCAGCTCTAGCGGGGGCTCCTACGAGCAGTACTTC.

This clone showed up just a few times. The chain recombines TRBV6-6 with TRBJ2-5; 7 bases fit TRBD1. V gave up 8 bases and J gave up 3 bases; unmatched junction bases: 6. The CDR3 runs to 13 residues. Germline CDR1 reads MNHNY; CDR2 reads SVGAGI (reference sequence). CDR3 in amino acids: CASRGGQKETQYF. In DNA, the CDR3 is TGTGCCAGCCGAGGGGGACAGAAAGAGACCCAGTACTTC.

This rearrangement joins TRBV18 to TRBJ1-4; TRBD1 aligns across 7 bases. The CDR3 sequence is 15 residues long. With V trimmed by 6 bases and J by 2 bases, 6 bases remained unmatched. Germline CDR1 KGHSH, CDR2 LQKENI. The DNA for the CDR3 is TGTGCCAGCTCCCCCAGAGGGGGCACTAATGAAAAACTGTTTTTT. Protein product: CASSPRGGTNEKLFF.

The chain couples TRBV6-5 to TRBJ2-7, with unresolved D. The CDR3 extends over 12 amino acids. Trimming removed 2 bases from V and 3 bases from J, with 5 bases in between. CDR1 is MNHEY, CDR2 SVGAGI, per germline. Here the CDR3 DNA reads TGTGCCAGCAGTTACAACAGCTACGAGCAGTACTTC. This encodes CASSYNSYEQYF.

The CDR3 loop is CASSSLTGVTYEQYF. DNA of the CDR3: TGTGCCAGCAGCTCACTTACCGGAGTAACCTACGAGCAGTACTTC. This sequence joins TRBV11-2 and TRBJ2-7; no firm D call. Trimming removed 4 bases at V and 2 bases at J, with 15 bases between. Germline CDR1 and CDR2: SGHAT and FQNNGV. The CDR3 length is 15 residues.

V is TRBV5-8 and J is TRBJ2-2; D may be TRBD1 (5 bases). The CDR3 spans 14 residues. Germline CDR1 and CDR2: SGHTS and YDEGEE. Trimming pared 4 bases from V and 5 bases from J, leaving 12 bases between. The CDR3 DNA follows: TGTGCCAGCAGCGGGGCAGCACGGACCGGGGAGCTGTTTTTT. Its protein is CASSGAARTGELFF.

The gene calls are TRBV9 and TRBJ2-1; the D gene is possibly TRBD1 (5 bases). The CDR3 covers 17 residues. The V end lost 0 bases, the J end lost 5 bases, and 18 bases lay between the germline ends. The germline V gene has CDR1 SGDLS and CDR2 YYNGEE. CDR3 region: CASSVAGWVQGNNEQFF. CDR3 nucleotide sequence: TGTGCCAGCAGCGTAGCAGGATGGGTCCAGGGTAACAATGAGCAGTTCTTC. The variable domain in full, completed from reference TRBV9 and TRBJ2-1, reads DSGVTQTPKHLITATGQRVTLRCSPRSGDLSVYWYQQSLDQGLQFLIQYYNGEERAKGNILERFSAQQFPDLHSELNLSSLELGDSALYFCASSVAGWVQGNNEQFFGPGTRLTVL.

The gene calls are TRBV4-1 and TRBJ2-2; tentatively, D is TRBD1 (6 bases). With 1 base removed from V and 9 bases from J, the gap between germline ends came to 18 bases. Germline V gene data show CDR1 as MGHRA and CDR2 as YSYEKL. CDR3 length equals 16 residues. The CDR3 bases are TGCGCCAGCAGCCAAGTTGTCAGGGGCCCCCGGAGGGAGCTGTTTTTT. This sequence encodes CASSQVVRGPRRELFF.

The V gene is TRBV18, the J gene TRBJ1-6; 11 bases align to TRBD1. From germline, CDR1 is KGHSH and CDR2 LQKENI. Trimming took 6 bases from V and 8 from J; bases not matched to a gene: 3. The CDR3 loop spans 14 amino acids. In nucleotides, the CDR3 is TGTGCCAGCTCCCTGGGACAGGGGGATTCACCCCTCCACTTT. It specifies CASSLGQGDSPLHF.

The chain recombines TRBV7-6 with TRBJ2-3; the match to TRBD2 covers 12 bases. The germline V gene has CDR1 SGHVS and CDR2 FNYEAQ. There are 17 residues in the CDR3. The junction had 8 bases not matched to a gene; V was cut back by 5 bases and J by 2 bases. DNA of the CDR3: TGTGCCAGCAGCCCTACGGGACTAGCGGGCGTCACAGATACGCAGTATTTT. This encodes CASSPTGLAGVTDTQYF.

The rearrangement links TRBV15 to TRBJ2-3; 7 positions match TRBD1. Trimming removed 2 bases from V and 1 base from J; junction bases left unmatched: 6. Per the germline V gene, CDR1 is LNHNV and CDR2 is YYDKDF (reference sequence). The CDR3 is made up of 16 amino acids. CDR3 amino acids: CATSRRDRAGTDTQYF. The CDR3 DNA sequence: TGTGCCACCAGCAGACGAGACAGGGCAGGCACAGATACGCAGTATTTT.

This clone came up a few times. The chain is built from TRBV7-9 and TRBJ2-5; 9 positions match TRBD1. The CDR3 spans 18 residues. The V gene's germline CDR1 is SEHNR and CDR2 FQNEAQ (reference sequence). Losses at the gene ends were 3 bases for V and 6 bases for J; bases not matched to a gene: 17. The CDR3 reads CASSFSEGQGSFFKTQYF. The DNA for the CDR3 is TGTGCCAGCAGCTTTAGCGAGGGACAGGGATCGTTCTTTAAGACCCAGTACTTC.

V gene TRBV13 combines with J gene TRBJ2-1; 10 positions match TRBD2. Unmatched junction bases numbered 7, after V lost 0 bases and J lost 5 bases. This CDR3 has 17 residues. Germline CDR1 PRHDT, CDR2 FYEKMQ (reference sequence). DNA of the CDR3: TGTGCCAGCAGCTTAGGGATCGGGACTAGCGTTAACAATGAGCAGTTCTTC. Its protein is CASSLGIGTSVNNEQFF.